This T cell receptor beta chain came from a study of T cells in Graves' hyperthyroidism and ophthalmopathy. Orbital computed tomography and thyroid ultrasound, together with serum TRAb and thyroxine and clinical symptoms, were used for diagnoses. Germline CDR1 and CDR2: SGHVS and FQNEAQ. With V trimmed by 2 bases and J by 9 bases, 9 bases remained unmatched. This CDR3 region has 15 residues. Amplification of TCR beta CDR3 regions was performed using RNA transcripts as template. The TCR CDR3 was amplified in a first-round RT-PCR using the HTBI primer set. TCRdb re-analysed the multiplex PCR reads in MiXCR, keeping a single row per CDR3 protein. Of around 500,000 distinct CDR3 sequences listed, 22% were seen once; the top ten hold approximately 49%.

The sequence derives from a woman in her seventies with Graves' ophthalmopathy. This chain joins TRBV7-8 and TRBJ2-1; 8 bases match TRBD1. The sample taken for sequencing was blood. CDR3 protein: CASSLRDRGGSEQFF. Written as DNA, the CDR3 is TGTGCCAGCAGCTTAAGAGACAGGGGCGGGTCTGAGCAGTTCTTC. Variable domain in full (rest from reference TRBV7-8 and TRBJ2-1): GAGVSQSPRYKVAKRGQDVALRCDPISGHVSLFWYQQALGQGPEFLTYFQNEAQLDKSGLPSDRFFAERPEGSVSTLKIQRTQQEDSAVYLCASSLRDRGGSEQFFGPGTRLTVL.